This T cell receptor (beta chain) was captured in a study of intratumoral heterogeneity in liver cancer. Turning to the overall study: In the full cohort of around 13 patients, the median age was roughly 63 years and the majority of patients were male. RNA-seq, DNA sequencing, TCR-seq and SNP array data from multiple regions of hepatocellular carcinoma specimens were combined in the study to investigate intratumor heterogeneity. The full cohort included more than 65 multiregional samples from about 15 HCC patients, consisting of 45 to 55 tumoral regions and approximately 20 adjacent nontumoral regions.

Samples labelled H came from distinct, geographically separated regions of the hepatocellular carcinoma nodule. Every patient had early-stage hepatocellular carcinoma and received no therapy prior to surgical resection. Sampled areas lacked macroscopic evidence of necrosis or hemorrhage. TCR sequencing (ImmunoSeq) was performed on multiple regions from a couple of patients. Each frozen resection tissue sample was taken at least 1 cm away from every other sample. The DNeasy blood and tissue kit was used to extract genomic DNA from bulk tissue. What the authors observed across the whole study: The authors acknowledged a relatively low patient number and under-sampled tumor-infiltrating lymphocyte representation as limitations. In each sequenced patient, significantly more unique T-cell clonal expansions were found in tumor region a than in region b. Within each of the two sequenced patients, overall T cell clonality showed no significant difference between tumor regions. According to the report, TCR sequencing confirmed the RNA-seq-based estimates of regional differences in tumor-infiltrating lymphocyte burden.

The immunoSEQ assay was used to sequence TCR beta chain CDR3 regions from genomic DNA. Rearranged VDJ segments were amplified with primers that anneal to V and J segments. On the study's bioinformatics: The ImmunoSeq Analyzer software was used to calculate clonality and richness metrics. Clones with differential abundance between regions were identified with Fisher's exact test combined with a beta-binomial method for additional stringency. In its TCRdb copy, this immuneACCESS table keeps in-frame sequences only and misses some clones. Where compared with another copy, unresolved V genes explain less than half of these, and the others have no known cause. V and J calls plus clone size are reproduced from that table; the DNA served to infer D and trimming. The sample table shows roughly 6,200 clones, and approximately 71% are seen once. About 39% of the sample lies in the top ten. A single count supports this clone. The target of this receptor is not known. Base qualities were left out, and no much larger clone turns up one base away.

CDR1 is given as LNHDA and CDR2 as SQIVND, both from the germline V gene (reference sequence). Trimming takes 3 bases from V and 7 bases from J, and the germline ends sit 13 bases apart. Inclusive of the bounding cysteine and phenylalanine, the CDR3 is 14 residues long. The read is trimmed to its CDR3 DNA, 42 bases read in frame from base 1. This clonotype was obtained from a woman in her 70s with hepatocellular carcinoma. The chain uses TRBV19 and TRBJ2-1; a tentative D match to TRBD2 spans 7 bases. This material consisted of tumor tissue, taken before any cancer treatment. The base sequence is TGTGCCAGTAGTATTGGGGGCGGGAGAAATGAGCAGTTCTTC. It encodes CASSIGGGRNEQFF.